The 31 T cell receptor beta chains listed next were all sequenced from one sample in a study of blood T cell repertoires in COVID-19 (dated by TCRdb to the early 2020s). Library preparation employed the immunoSEQ multiplex PCR assay. In its TCRdb copy, this immuneACCESS table keeps in-frame sequences only and misses some clones. Where compared with another copy, unresolved V genes explain less than half of these, and the others have no known cause. The sample yields fewer than 450,000 clones; roughly 84% were counted once. In total, the top ten clones hold more than 1% of the sample. The source material was PBMCs or T cells enriched from blood (not recorded which). These receptors were taken from a woman aged 25 to 39 who had recovered from COVID-19.

This chain connects TRBV3-1 (or the pseudogene TRBV3-2) to TRBJ2-5, with 8 bases aligning to TRBD2. Per germline, CDR1 LGHDT and CDR2 YNNKEL (reference sequence). After removal of 0 bases from V and 4 bases from J, the junction contained 4 bases not matched to a gene. The CDR3 totals 15 residues. The CDR3 protein is CASSQDRRGAETQYF. The CDR3 DNA reads as TGTGCCAGCAGCCAAGATCGGCGGGGGGCAGAGACCCAGTACTTC.

The chain employs TRBV2 and TRBJ1-2; tentative D call: TRBD1 (6 bases). There are 15 residues in the CDR3. The V and J ends lost 7 bases and 7 bases respectively, with 22 bases between them. In germline, CDR1 is SNHLY, CDR2 FYNNEI. In nucleotides, the CDR3 is TGTGCCAGCACCCGGGACCAGGCAGGGGCCGGTGGCTACACCTTC. Its translation: CASTRDQAGAGGYTF.

The CDR3 DNA is TGTGCCACCGCCGACAGGGGGCTCAATGAGCAGTTCTTC. Residues: CATADRGLNEQFF. The chain carries TRBV2 and TRBJ2-1; the match to TRBD1 covers 10 bases. V gave up 10 bases and J gave up 6 bases; unmatched junction bases: 6. CDR1 and CDR2 (germline): SNHLY, FYNNEI. The CDR3 extends over 13 amino acids.

This clone was observed once. The chain carries TRBV28 and TRBJ2-1; 7 bases match TRBD1. Germline lookup yields CDR1 MDHEN and CDR2 SYDVKM. V shed 8 bases and J 2 bases; nucleotides not matched to a gene: 12. The CDR3 has 16 residues. The chain's CDR3 is CASRNLKGATYNEQFF. The CDR3 DNA reads TGTGCCAGCCGAAACCTCAAGGGGGCCACCTACAATGAGCAGTTCTTC.

The chain couples TRBV18 to TRBJ2-2; tentative D call: TRBD2 (7 bases). The V end was cut by 5 bases, the J end by 1 base, with 17 bases between. This CDR3 has 17 amino acids. Germline-derived CDR1 and CDR2 are KGHSH and LQKENI. CDR3 sequence reads: CASSTLGGGKNTGELFF. The CDR3 region has the DNA TGTGCCAGCTCAACACTCGGCGGGGGCAAGAACACCGGGGAGCTGTTTTTT. The variable domain in full, completed from reference TRBV18 and TRBJ2-2, reads NAGVMQNPRHLVRRRGQEARLRCSPMKGHSHVYWYRQLPEEGLKFMVYLQKENIIDESGMPKERFSAEFPKEGPSILRIQQVVRGDSAAYFCASSTLGGGKNTGELFFGEGSRLTVL.

This chain connects TRBV19 to TRBJ2-2; possible D gene TRBD1, 6 bases. There are 16 residues in the CDR3. V shed 4 bases and J shed 6 bases, with 18 bases lying between them. Germline CDR1 reads LNHDA; CDR2 reads SQIVND (reference sequence). The CDR3 coding sequence is TGTGCCAGTAGTAGTAGGGCAGGGGATGGTTCCGGGGAGCTGTTTTTT. Its protein product is CASSSRAGDGSGELFF.

This clone has more than one count but fewer than ten. This sequence joins TRBV6-7 and TRBJ2-7; 7 bases are shared with TRBD2. TRBV6-7 is reported as an ORF; its role is uncertain. The CDR3 totals 15 residues. The V and J ends lost 7 bases and 2 bases, in that order; junction bases with no gene match: 11. CDR3 loop: CASIPGLAETYEQYF. The CDR3 DNA is TGTGCCAGCATCCCCGGGCTAGCGGAAACCTACGAGCAGTACTTC.

The chain combines TRBV6-5 with TRBJ1-6, with 8 bases identical to TRBD1. The CDR3 runs to 15 residues. Per the germline V gene, CDR1 is MNHEY and CDR2 is SVGAGI. V was clipped by 7 bases and J by 8 bases; unmatched bases: 10. CDR3 region: CASTRVRGLDSPLHF. The CDR3 DNA is TGTGCCAGCACCCGCGTCAGGGGGCTTGATTCACCCCTCCACTTT.

V gene TRBV3-1 (or the pseudogene TRBV3-2) combines with J gene TRBJ2-2; the D gene is possibly TRBD1 (6 bases). The V gene lost 6 bases and the J gene lost 2 bases, with 10 bases spanning the gap. The CDR3 is 14 amino acids. Germline V gene sequence: CDR1 LGHDT, CDR2 YNNKEL (reference sequence). Here the CDR3 DNA reads TGTGCCAGCAGGGGGACATTTAACACCGGGGAGCTGTTTTTT. Protein sequence: CASRGTFNTGELFF.

The chain recombines TRBV6-5 with TRBJ1-2, with D unclear. V lost 6 bases, J lost 6 bases, and 14 bases lay in between. This CDR3 comprises 13 residues. CDR1 and CDR2 from the germline V gene are MNHEY and SVGAGI. The CDR3 sequence: CASRRRGRDGYTF. CDR3 nucleotides: TGTGCCAGCAGACGCCGGGGAAGGGATGGCTACACCTTC.

There are a few counts of this clone. The chain links TRBV7-2 to TRBJ1-6; TRBD1 matches at 11 bases. The length of the CDR3 is 16 residues. In germline, CDR1 is SGHTA, CDR2 FQGNSA. J gave up 5 bases and V 5 bases, and 5 bases lay outside the gene matches. The CDR3 bases are TGTGCCAGCAGCCGGGGGGACAGGGGGAATAATTCACCCCTCCACTTT. Translating it yields CASSRGDRGNNSPLHF. The variable domain in full, completed from reference TRBV7-2 and TRBJ1-6, reads GAGVSQSPSNKVTEKGKDVELRCDPISGHTALYWYRQSLGQGLEFLIYFQGNSAPDKSGLPSDRFSAERTGGSVSTLTIQRTQQEDSAVYLCASSRGDRGNNSPLHFGNGTRLTVT.

In its sample, this clone was seen a few times. The V and J genes are TRBV7-6 and TRBJ1-3; the match to TRBD1 covers 9 bases. This CDR3 contains 14 residues. J was trimmed by 8 bases and V by 4 bases; bases with no gene match: 6. Germline CDR1 is SGHVS and CDR2 is FNYEAQ. CDR3 amino acids: CASSWKTGGDTIYF. The CDR3 DNA is TGTGCCAGCAGCTGGAAGACAGGGGGTGACACCATATATTTT.

V gene TRBV21-1 combines with J gene TRBJ1-3; TRBD1 is the table's D call, not checked against the DNA. TRBV21-1 is flagged as a pseudogene. The CDR3 totals 17 residues. The CDR3 spells CASSKEGQVSSGNTIYF. For the CDR3, the DNA is TGTGCCAGCAGCAAAGAGGGACAGGTAAGCTCTGGAAACACCATATATTTT.

V is TRBV27 and J is TRBJ2-1; D call uncertain. The V gene's germline CDR1 is MNHEY and CDR2 SMNVEV (reference sequence). This CDR3 spans 14 amino acids. V lost 2 bases and J 5 bases, leaving 10 bases between the germline ends. In nucleotides, the CDR3 is TGTGCCAGCAGTTTAACCCAGGTACACAATGAGCAGTTCTTC. This gives the protein CASSLTQVHNEQFF.

This rearrangement joins TRBV10-1 to TRBJ2-1, with 7 bases matching TRBD2. This CDR3 is built from 15 residues. Germline V gene sequence: CDR1 WNHNN, CDR2 SYGVQD (reference sequence). The junction had 6 bases not matched to a gene; V was cut back by 3 bases and J by 4 bases. This chain's CDR3 is CASSEGGGIYNEQFF. As DNA, the CDR3 is TGCGCCAGCAGTGAAGGCGGGGGAATTTACAATGAGCAGTTCTTC.

This chain links TRBV12-3 or TRBV12-4 with TRBJ2-2; tentatively, D is TRBD1 (5 bases). The CDR3 length is 13 residues. V was shortened by 5 bases and J by 4 bases, with 8 bases between the two germline ends. The CDR3 protein is CASSRQTTGELFF. The CDR3, as DNA: TGTGCCAGCAGTAGACAGACCACCGGGGAGCTGTTTTTT.

The chain couples TRBV14 to TRBJ2-3; a possible D gene is TRBD2 (7 bases). This CDR3 has 15 amino acids. The germline V and J ends were trimmed by 4 bases and 1 base, with 12 bases remaining between them. Germline V gene sequence: CDR1 SGHDN, CDR2 FVKESK. CDR3 in amino acids: CASSPRGLGTDTQYF. The CDR3, as DNA: TGTGCCAGCAGCCCGCGGGGGCTCGGCACAGATACGCAGTATTTT.

The gene calls are TRBV5-1 and TRBJ2-5; 8 bases agree with TRBD1. CDR1 and CDR2 (germline): SGHRS, YFSETQ. V shed 5 bases and J 6 bases; nucleotides not matched to a gene: 18. This CDR3 has 17 amino acids. The CDR3 region is CASSRPGSRGLFKTQYF. The CDR3 DNA follows: TGCGCCAGCAGTAGGCCTGGATCCAGGGGGCTTTTTAAGACCCAGTACTTC.

The chain has TRBV30 and TRBJ2-2; the D gene is possibly TRBD1 (6 bases). Looked up from germline, CDR1 is GTSNPN and CDR2 is SVGIG (reference sequence). Trimming shortened V by 4 bases and J by 6 bases, and 12 bases separated the two germline ends. This CDR3 comprises 13 residues. The CDR3 bases are TGTGCCTGGACCCTAGGGGGACCCGGGGAGCTGTTTTTT. Its protein product is CAWTLGGPGELFF.

The chain links TRBV12-3 or TRBV12-4 to TRBJ1-1; D is uncertain. Trimming left V 3 bases short and J 4 bases short, with 6 bases between. The CDR3 has 12 residues. The CDR3 protein is CASSFVVTEAFF. CDR3 DNA sequence: TGTGCCAGCAGTTTTGTAGTCACTGAAGCTTTCTTT.

Only a few counts were recorded for this clone. V usage is TRBV6-5 and J usage is TRBJ2-5; 9 nucleotides line up with TRBD2. V lost 2 bases to trimming and J lost 1 base; unmatched junction nucleotides: 5. This CDR3 is built from 16 residues. The germline gives CDR1 MNHEY, CDR2 SVGAGI. CDR3 bases: TGTGCCAGCAGTTACAGGGGACTAGCCCTCCAAGAGACCCAGTACTTC. This codes for CASSYRGLALQETQYF.

This chain connects TRBV27 to TRBJ2-5, with TRBD1 identical over 10 bases. The V segment lost 0 bases and the J segment 2 bases; nucleotides outside the gene matches: 0. The CDR3 sequence is 15 residues long. The germline V gene has CDR1 MNHEY and CDR2 SMNVEV (reference sequence). CDR3 residues: CASSLSGQGQETQYF. CDR3 DNA sequence: TGTGCCAGCAGTTTATCGGGACAGGGGCAAGAGACCCAGTACTTC.

In this sample, this clone turned up a few times. The chain links TRBV28 to TRBJ1-6; no clear D. The CDR3 extends over 15 amino acids. The V and J ends lost 3 bases and 9 bases respectively, with 15 bases between them. Germline CDR1 reads MDHEN; CDR2 reads SYDVKM. The CDR3 DNA sequence: TGTGCCAGCAGTTTGGAGGGATTAGGGTTTTCACCCCTCCACTTT. Protein sequence: CASSLEGLGFSPLHF.

This clone appeared a few times. This chain joins TRBV11-2 and TRBJ1-2; 11 bases are a match to TRBD1. CDR1 is SGHAT, CDR2 FQNNGV, per germline. This CDR3 comprises 17 residues. V trimming: 3 bases; J trimming: 4 bases; junction bases outside the gene matches: 10. CDR3 in amino acids: CASSFGTGGLGGYGYTF. In nucleotides, the CDR3 is TGTGCCAGCAGCTTTGGGACAGGGGGGCTCGGTGGCTATGGCTACACCTTC. The whole variable domain, remainder taken from reference TRBV11-2 and TRBJ1-2, is EAGVAQSPRYKIIEKRQSVAFWCNPISGHATLYWYQQILGQGPKLLIQFQNNGVVDDSQLPKDRFSAERLKGVDSTLKIQPAKLEDSAVYLCASSFGTGGLGGYGYTFGSGTRLTVV.

This chain links TRBV3-1 (or the pseudogene TRBV3-2) with TRBJ2-2; 8 bases map to TRBD1. V gave up 5 bases and J gave up 5 bases; unmatched junction bases: 10. This CDR3 spans 16 amino acids. Germline V gives CDR1 LGHDT, CDR2 YNNKEL (reference sequence). The CDR3: CASSARRGQGTGELFF. The CDR3 DNA sequence: TGTGCCAGCAGCGCCCGAAGAGGACAGGGAACCGGGGAGCTGTTTTTT.

The chain has TRBV19 and TRBJ2-1; 10 bases line up with TRBD1. This CDR3 contains 16 residues. The J segment lost 0 bases and the V segment lost 7 bases, leaving 6 bases of the junction unmatched. The germline CDR1 and CDR2 sequences are LNHDA and SQIVND (reference sequence). CDR3 region: CASKGQGQSSYNEQFF. In DNA form, the CDR3 reads TGTGCCAGTAAGGGACAGGGGCAGAGCTCCTACAATGAGCAGTTCTTC.

V is TRBV28 and J is TRBJ1-5; tentative D call: TRBD1 (6 bases). The ends were cut back, 1 base at V and 2 bases at J, with 12 bases in the middle. CDR3 size: 16 residues. Germline CDR1 and CDR2: MDHEN and SYDVKM. The DNA of the CDR3 is TGTGCCAGCAGTTTATCACAGGGTACCGGCAATCAGCCCCAGCATTTT. Its protein product is CASSLSQGTGNQPQHF.

This clone was detected a few times. This chain joins TRBV18 and TRBJ1-1; TRBD1 might be the D (5 bases). The CDR3 spans 14 residues. Trimming removed 1 base at V and 1 base at J, with 7 bases between. Germline lookup yields CDR1 KGHSH and CDR2 LQKENI. The CDR3 bases are TGTGCCAGCTCACCACGGGGCCCGAACACTGAAGCTTTCTTT. Protein sequence: CASSPRGPNTEAFF.

This clone has a single count. The rearrangement uses TRBV28 and TRBJ1-6; D is possibly TRBD1 (6 bases). The length of the CDR3 is 17 residues. The germline V and J ends were trimmed by 6 bases and 0 bases, with 15 bases remaining between them. Germline V gene sequence: CDR1 MDHEN, CDR2 SYDVKM. Written as DNA, the CDR3 is TGTGCCAGCAGCACCAGGGACACCAACTCCTATAATTCACCCCTCCACTTT. This encodes CASSTRDTNSYNSPLHF.

The gene calls are TRBV30 and TRBJ1-2; 7 bases align to TRBD1. With V trimmed by 3 bases and J by 4 bases, 2 bases remained unmatched. The CDR3 is 12 amino acids. CDR1 is GTSNPN and CDR2 is SVGIG in the germline V gene (reference sequence). CDR3 sequence: CAWSRGSYGYTF. The CDR3 DNA reads as TGTGCCTGGAGCAGGGGGTCCTATGGCTACACCTTC.

This clone was detected a few times. This chain uses TRBV11-2 with TRBJ1-3, with unresolved D. The V gene's germline CDR1 is SGHAT and CDR2 FQNNGV. The ends were cut back, 4 bases at V and 2 bases at J, with 12 bases in the middle. The CDR3 contains 15 residues. As DNA, the CDR3 is TGTGCCAGCAGCTCTGGGCTAATGGCTGGAAACACCATATATTTT. Protein sequence: CASSSGLMAGNTIYF.